The 6 T cell receptor beta chains given below trace back to one sample, sequenced in a study of patients and donors after allogeneic stem cell transplantation. In TCRdb, the RT-PCR reads were re-called with MiXCR into one record per CDR3 protein. The repertoire holds 920,000 or so distinct CDR3 sequences, with about a sixth as singletons. The sample was blood, either unsorted or a sorted T cell fraction (not recorded which). The receptors were gathered from a human donor who was either an allogeneic HSCT recipient or a stem cell or donor lymphocyte infusion donor (not recorded which). It is not recorded whose cells these are; they may come from a transplant donor.

This chain links TRBV20-1 with TRBJ1-1; TRBD1 matches at 7 bases. The CDR3 length is 14 residues. Germline V lookup: CDR1 DFQATT, CDR2 SNEGSKA (reference sequence). With 6 bases clipped from V and 1 base from J, the junction kept 8 bases outside the gene matches. The CDR3 nucleotides read TGCAGTGCCCCAGGGGGATCAGGGAACACTGAAGCTTTCTTT. Protein sequence: CSAPGGSGNTEAFF.

This clonotype has just a few counts. J is TRBJ2-7 and V is TRBV18, with TRBD2 matching 15 bases. CDR1 and CDR2 (germline): KGHSH, LQKENI. The CDR3 consists of 16 residues. V shed 3 bases and J 3 bases; nucleotides not matched to a gene: 3. The CDR3 DNA reads as TGTGCCAGCTCACCTTCGGGACTAGCGGGAGGCTACGAGCAGTACTTC. This gives the protein CASSPSGLAGGYEQYF.

In its sample, this clonotype was seen a few times. CDR3 bases: TGTGCCAGCAGCGCTAGCGTGGATACGCAGTATTTT. Translation gives CASSASVDTQYF. The chain has TRBV9 and TRBJ2-3, with TRBD2 as a possible D gene (6 bases). Germline CDR1 SGDLS, CDR2 YYNGEE. CDR3 length equals 12 residues. V lost 3 bases to trimming and J lost 6 bases, with 8 bases between them.

The J gene is TRBJ2-1, the V gene TRBV24-1, with D tentatively TRBD1 or TRBD2 (7 bases each). The germline gives CDR1 KGHDR, CDR2 SFDVKD. Trimming took 1 base from V and 8 from J, leaving 20 bases between them. CDR3 length: 17 amino acids. CDR3 nucleotide sequence: TGTGCCACCAGTGATTTTAGGGGGGGGACAGTAGGGCATGAGCAGTTCTTC. Translated: CATSDFRGGTVGHEQFF.

This clonotype was seen many times. This chain joins TRBV12-3 or TRBV12-4 and TRBJ2-7; possibly TRBD1 for D (6 bases). CDR3 length: 14 amino acids. The germline V and J ends were trimmed by 5 bases and 0 bases, with 11 bases remaining between them. The DNA for the CDR3 is TGTGCCAGCAGTATAAGGGGGAGCTCCTACGAGCAGTACTTC. This encodes CASSIRGSSYEQYF.

This clonotype was detected ten times or more. V usage is TRBV4-1 and J usage is TRBJ2-7; D gene unclear. V gave up 0 bases and J gave up 0 bases, with 21 bases separating them. The CDR3 spans 19 residues. Per germline, CDR1 MGHRA and CDR2 YSYEKL. The chain's CDR3 is CASSQDGVRLPVTSYEQYF. The CDR3 coding sequence is TGCGCCAGCAGCCAAGATGGGGTGCGACTCCCCGTTACCTCCTACGAGCAGTACTTC.